These 2 T cell receptor beta chains were all obtained from the same sample, sequenced in a study of cytomegalovirus exposure and HLA in healthy donors. The PCR employed 60 Vbeta primers together with 13 Jbeta primers. Sequencing used immunoSEQ multiplex PCR; TCRdb keeps in-frame clones, though not all of them. The sample carries 100,000 to 150,000 clones, around 74% recorded once. The sample consisted of PBMCs. These receptors came from a woman in her fifties or sixties in good health and CMV-seropositive.

This clone was counted only a few times. The chain has TRBV19 and TRBJ1-5; D call uncertain. The length of the CDR3 is 12 residues. V lost 3 bases and J lost 3, with 3 bases in between. Germline V gene data show CDR1 as LNHDA and CDR2 as SQIVND (reference sequence). In DNA form, the CDR3 reads TGTGCCAGTAGTATCCTCAATCAGCCCCAGCATTTT. Translated, it gives CASSILNQPQHF.

This clone was counted between two and nine times. This sequence joins TRBV28 and TRBJ2-5; 10 bases agree with TRBD1. The ends lost 5 bases at V and 1 base at J; junction bases unmatched: 4. CDR3 size: 15 residues. CDR1 is MDHEN, CDR2 SYDVKM, per germline. The CDR3, as DNA: TGTGCCAGCAGTGGGGACAGGGGCCTCCAAGAGACCCAGTACTTC. Translating gives CASSGDRGLQETQYF.